The 6 T cell receptor beta chains below were found in one sample sequenced in a study of CD8+ T cells in alopecia areata. RNA, once extracted, was reverse transcribed into cDNA for use as the sequencing template. Method: immunoSEQ multiplex PCR; TCRdb's copy keeps in-frame clones and lacks some. Of about 150,000 clones listed, 50% to 70% are singletons. Treatment denoted: oral pan-JAK inhibitor, 5-10 mg twice daily. Sequenced here: CD4+ T cells sorted from blood, sampled at week 4, from a patient treated with tofacitinib. All receptors come from a human donor with alopecia areata.

This clone showed up just once. The rearrangement links TRBV2 to TRBJ2-1, with 12 bases matching TRBD2. CDR1 is SNHLY and CDR2 is FYNNEI in the germline V gene. Losses at the gene ends were 3 bases for V and 6 bases for J; bases not matched to a gene: 3. CDR3 length equals 15 residues. The CDR3 nucleotides read TGTGCCAGCAGTGAGCTAGCGGGGGGGGTCAATGAGCAGTTCTTC. Its protein is CASSELAGGVNEQFF.

The V gene is TRBV15, the J gene TRBJ2-1; 9 nucleotides align to TRBD2. Germline loops: CDR1 LNHNV, CDR2 YYDKDF (reference sequence). The J segment lost 3 bases and the V segment lost 0 bases, leaving 3 bases of the junction unmatched. The CDR3 contains 16 residues. The CDR3 loop reads CATSRDVSGGYNEQFF. The CDR3 coding sequence is TGTGCCACCAGCAGAGATGTTAGCGGGGGCTACAATGAGCAGTTCTTC. Looking up the rest from reference TRBV15 and TRBJ2-1 gives the full variable domain: DAMVIQNPRYQVTQFGKPVTLSCSQTLNHNVMYWYQQKSSQAPKLLFHYYDKDFNNEADTPDNFQSRRPNTSFCFLDIRSPGLGDTAMYLCATSRDVSGGYNEQFFGPGTRLTVL.

This sequence joins TRBV9 and TRBJ2-2; 10 bases fit TRBD1. V shed 5 bases, J shed 3 bases, and the junction held 4 bases outside the gene matches. CDR3 length: 15 amino acids. CDR1 and CDR2 (germline): SGDLS, YYNGEE. CDR3 sequence reads: CASSTGTGDTGELFF. In DNA, the CDR3 is TGTGCCAGCAGTACCGGGACAGGGGACACCGGGGAGCTGTTTTTT.

This sequence joins TRBV14 and TRBJ2-7; D is undetermined. Per germline, CDR1 SGHDN and CDR2 FVKESK. CDR3 length equals 13 residues. V was shortened by 1 base and J by 6 bases, with 10 bases between the two germline ends. Here the CDR3 DNA reads TGTGCCAGCAGCCAAGTTAGGACGGGCGAGCAGTACTTC. It codes for CASSQVRTGEQYF. Variable domain in full (rest from reference TRBV14 and TRBJ2-7): EAGVTQFPSHSVIEKGQTVTLRCDPISGHDNLYWYRRVMGKEIKFLLHFVKESKQDESGMPNNRFLAERTGGTYSTLKVQPAELEDSGVYFCASSQVRTGEQYFGPGTRLTVT.

Many counts were recorded for this clone. The V and J genes are TRBV30 and TRBJ2-5; D may match TRBD1 or TRBD2 (5 bases each). This CDR3 has 15 amino acids. The germline V gene has CDR1 GTSNPN and CDR2 SVGIG (reference sequence). V lost 3 bases and J lost 5, with 19 bases in between. The CDR3 loop reads CAWSPVGMGVETQYF. In nucleotides, the CDR3 is TGTGCCTGGAGCCCAGTGGGAATGGGGGTGGAGACCCAGTACTTC.

Only a few counts were recorded for this clone. This chain uses TRBV29-1 with TRBJ2-7; 7 bases agree with TRBD1. With V trimmed by 7 bases and J by 4 bases, 7 bases remained unmatched. Germline V CDR1 and CDR2: SQVTM, ANQGSEA. The CDR3 is 12 amino acids. As DNA, the CDR3 is TGCAGCGCCCGGGACAGCTTATACGAGCAGTACTTC. Residues: CSARDSLYEQYF.